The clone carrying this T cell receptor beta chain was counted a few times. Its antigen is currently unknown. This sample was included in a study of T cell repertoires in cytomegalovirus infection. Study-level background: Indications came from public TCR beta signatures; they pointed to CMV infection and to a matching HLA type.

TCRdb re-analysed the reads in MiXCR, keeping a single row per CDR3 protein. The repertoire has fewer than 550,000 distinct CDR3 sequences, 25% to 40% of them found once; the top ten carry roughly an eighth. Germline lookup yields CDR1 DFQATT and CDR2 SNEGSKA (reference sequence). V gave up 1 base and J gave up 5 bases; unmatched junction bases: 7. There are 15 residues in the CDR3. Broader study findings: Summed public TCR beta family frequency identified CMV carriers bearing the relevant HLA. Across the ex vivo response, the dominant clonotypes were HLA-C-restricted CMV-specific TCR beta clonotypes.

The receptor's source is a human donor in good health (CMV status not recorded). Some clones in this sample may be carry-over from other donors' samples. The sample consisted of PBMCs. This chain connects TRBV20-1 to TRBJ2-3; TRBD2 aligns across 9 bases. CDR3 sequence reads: CSARVGSGGRDTQYF. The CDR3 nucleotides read TGCAGTGCTAGAGTTGGTAGCGGGGGTCGAGATACGCAGTATTTT.